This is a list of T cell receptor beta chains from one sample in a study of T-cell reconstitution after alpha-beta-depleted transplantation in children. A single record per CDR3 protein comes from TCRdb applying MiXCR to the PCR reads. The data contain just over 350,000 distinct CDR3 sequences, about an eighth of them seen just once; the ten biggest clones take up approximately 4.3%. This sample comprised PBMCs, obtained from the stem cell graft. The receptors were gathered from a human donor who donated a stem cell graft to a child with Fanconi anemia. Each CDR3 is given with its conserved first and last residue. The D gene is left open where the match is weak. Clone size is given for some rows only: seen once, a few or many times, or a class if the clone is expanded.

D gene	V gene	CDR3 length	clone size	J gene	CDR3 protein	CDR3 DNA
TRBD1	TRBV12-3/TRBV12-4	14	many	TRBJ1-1	CASNPGTDNTEAFF	TGTGCCAGCAATCCCGGGACAGATAACACTGAAGCTTTCTTT
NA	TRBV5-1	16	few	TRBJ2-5	CASRRQTGTAQETQYF	TGCGCCAGCAGACGACAAACCGGGACGGCCCAAGAGACCCAGTACTTC
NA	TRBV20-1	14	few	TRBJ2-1	CSARDSMRAHEQFF	TGCAGTGCTAGAGATTCAATGAGGGCCCATGAGCAGTTCTTC
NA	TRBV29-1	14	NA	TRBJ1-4	CSVRDSATNEKLFF	TGCAGCGTTCGAGACAGCGCAACTAATGAAAAACTGTTTTTT
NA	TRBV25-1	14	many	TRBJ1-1	CASSPTQGGTEAFF	TGTGCCAGCAGCCCCACCCAGGGTGGCACTGAAGCTTTCTTT
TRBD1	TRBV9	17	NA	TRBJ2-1	CASSVAQRQGARNEQFF	TGTGCCAGCAGCGTAGCTCAGAGACAGGGGGCGCGGAATGAGCAGTTCTTC
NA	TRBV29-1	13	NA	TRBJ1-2	CSVMSEVNYGYTF	TGCAGCGTCATGTCGGAGGTTAACTATGGCTACACCTTC
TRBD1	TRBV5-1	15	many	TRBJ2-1	CASSSGQGADNEQFF	TGCGCCAGCAGCTCTGGACAGGGGGCCGACAATGAGCAGTTCTTC
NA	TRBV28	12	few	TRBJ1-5	CASSRPLRPQHF	TGTGCCAGCAGTCGACCGTTACGGCCCCAGCATTTT
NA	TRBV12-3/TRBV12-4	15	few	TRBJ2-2	CASRLGALGIGELFF	TGTGCCAGCAGGCTAGGAGCGCTGGGGATCGGGGAGCTGTTTTTT
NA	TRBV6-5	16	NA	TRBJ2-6	CASSYRRPSGANVLTF	TGTGCCAGCAGTTATCGGCGGCCCTCTGGGGCCAACGTCCTGACTTTC
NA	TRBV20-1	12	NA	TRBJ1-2	CSAILGFRGYTF	TGCAGTGCTATTCTGGGATTTCGCGGCTACACCTTC
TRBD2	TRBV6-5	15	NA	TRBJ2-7	CASSYSTGGPYEQYF	TGTGCCAGCAGTTACTCCACGGGGGGTCCCTACGAGCAGTACTTC
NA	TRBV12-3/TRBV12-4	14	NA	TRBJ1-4	CASSANRVNEKLFF	TGTGCCAGCAGCGCGAACAGGGTGAATGAAAAACTGTTTTTT
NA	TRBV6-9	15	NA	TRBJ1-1	CASRGGQGLNTEAFF	TGTGCCAGCAGGGGAGGGCAGGGCCTAAACACTGAAGCTTTCTTT
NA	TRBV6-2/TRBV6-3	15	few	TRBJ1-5	CASTIGKGRDQPQHF	TGTGCCAGCACCATCGGGAAGGGGCGGGATCAGCCCCAGCATTTT
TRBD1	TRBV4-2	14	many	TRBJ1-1	CASSQGQGGTEAFF	TGTGCCAGCAGCCAGGGACAGGGGGGCACTGAAGCTTTCTTT
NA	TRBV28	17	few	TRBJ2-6	CASRELTAYSGANVLTF	TGTGCCAGCAGAGAGCTGACGGCTTACTCTGGGGCCAACGTCCTGACTTTC
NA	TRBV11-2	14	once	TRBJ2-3	CASSLTVRGDTQYF	TGTGCCAGCAGCCTGACGGTTAGAGGCGATACGCAGTATTTT
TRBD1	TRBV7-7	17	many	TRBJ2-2	CASSQRDRGANTGELFF	TGTGCTAGCAGCCAAAGGGACAGGGGAGCGAACACCGGGGAGCTGTTTTTT
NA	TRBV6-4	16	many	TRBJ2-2	CASSDSTRGPTGELFF	TGTGCCAGCAGTGACTCGACCAGGGGCCCCACCGGGGAGCTGTTTTTT
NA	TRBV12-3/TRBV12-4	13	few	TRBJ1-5	CASSFARNQPQHF	TGTGCCAGCAGTTTCGCGCGCAATCAGCCCCAGCATTTT
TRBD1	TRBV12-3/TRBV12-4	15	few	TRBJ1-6	CASRRTGTRHSPLHF	TGTGCCAGCAGGCGGACAGGGACTCGCCATTCACCCCTCCACTTT
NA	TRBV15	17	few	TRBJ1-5	CATSRDYTGTSNQPQHF	TGTGCCACCAGCAGAGACTACACCGGGACGTCCAATCAGCCCCAGCATTTT
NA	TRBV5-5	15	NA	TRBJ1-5	CASSLGPGGYQPQHF	TGTGCCAGCAGCTTGGGTCCCGGGGGATATCAGCCCCAGCATTTT
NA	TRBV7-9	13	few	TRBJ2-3	CASSLRFPDTQYF	TGTGCCAGCAGCTTAAGGTTTCCAGATACGCAGTATTTT
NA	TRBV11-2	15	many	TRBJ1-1	CASSINRDGNTEAFF	TGTGCCAGCAGCATAAACAGGGACGGGAACACTGAAGCTTTCTTT
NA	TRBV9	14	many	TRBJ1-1	CASSTWTANTEAFF	TGTGCCAGCAGCACTTGGACGGCAAACACTGAAGCTTTCTTT
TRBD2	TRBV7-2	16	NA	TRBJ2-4	CASSFYTSGVKNIQYF	TGTGCCAGCAGCTTTTATACTAGCGGGGTCAAAAACATTCAGTACTTC
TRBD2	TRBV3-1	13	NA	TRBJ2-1	CASSQFGREEQFF	TGTGCCAGCAGCCAATTCGGGCGGGAGGAGCAGTTCTTC
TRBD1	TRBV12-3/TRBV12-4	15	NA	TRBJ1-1	CASSSRTGADTEAFF	TGTGCCAGCAGTTCGAGGACAGGGGCGGACACTGAAGCTTTCTTT
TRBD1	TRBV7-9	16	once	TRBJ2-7	CASSSKQGARFYEQYF	TGTGCCAGCAGCTCCAAACAGGGGGCCCGGTTTTACGAGCAGTACTTC
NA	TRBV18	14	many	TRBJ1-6	CASAPEGQGSPLHF	TGTGCCAGCGCTCCTGAGGGCCAGGGCTCACCCCTCCACTTT
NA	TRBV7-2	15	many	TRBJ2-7	CASSPLGSGQGGQYF	TGTGCCAGCAGCCCACTGGGGTCAGGCCAGGGGGGGCAGTACTTC
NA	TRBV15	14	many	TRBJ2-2	CATSRDLAPQELFF	TGTGCCACCAGCAGAGATTTGGCACCCCAGGAGCTGTTTTTT
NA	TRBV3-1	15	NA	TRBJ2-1	CASSQDGTANNEQFF	TGTGCCAGCAGCCAAGATGGGACGGCGAACAATGAGCAGTTCTTC
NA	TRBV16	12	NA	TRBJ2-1	CASSHPGGRQFF	TGTGCCAGCAGCCATCCCGGGGGGCGGCAGTTCTTC
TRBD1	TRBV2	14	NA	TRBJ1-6	CASSPYRGNSPLHF	TGTGCCAGCAGCCCATACAGGGGGAACTCACCCCTCCACTTT
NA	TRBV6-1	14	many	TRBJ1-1	CASSGSGGFTEAFF	TGTGCCAGCAGTGGCTCTGGGGGGTTCACTGAAGCTTTCTTT
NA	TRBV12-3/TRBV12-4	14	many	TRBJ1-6	CASTRTDGGVSLHF	TGTGCCAGCACCCGGACCGACGGTGGGGTGTCCCTCCACTTT
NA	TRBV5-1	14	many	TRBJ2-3	CASRLSQDTDTQYF	TGCGCCAGCAGATTATCACAGGACACAGATACGCAGTATTTT
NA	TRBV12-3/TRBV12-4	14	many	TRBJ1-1	CASSFREGDTEAFF	TGTGCCAGCAGTTTCAGGGAGGGGGACACTGAAGCTTTCTTT
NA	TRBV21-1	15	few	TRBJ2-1	CANRGWTGGKNEQFF	TGTGCCAACCGGGGATGGACAGGGGGCAAGAATGAGCAGTTCTTC
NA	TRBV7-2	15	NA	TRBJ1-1	CASSYIGQISTEAFF	TGTGCCAGCAGCTACATCGGACAGATCTCGACTGAAGCTTTCTTT
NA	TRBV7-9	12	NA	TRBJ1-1	CASLQENTEAFF	TGTGCCAGCCTACAGGAGAACACTGAAGCTTTCTTT
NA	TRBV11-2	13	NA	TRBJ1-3	CASSLSLGNTIYF	TGTGCCAGCAGCCTGTCTCTAGGAAACACCATATATTTT
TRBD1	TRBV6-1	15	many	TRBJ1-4	CASSRKSGGVEKLFF	TGTGCCAGCAGTCGGAAATCAGGGGGCGTGGAAAAACTGTTTTTT